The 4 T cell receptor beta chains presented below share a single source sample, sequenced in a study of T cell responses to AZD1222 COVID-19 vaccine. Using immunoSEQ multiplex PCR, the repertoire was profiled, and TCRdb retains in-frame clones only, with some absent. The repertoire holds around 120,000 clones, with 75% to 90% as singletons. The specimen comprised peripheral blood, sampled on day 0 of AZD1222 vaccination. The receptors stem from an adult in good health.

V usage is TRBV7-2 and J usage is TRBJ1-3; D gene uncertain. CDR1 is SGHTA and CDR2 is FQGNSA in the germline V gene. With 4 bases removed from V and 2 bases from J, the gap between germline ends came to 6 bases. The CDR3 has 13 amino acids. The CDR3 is CASSSGAGNTIYF. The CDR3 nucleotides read TGTGCCAGCAGCTCGGGAGCTGGAAACACCATATATTTT.

The CDR3 region is CASSPAQREKLFF. CDR3 nucleotides: TGTGCCAGCAGCCCCGCCCAACGAGAAAAACTGTTTTTT. This rearrangement joins TRBV2 to TRBJ1-4; D is uncertain. The CDR3 is made up of 13 amino acids. Germline V gene sequence: CDR1 SNHLY, CDR2 FYNNEI. The ends were cut back, 6 bases at V and 8 bases at J, with 13 bases in the middle.

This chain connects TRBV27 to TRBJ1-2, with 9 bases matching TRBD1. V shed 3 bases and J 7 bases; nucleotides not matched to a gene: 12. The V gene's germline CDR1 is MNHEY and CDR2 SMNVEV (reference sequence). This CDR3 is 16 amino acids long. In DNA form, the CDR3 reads TGTGCCAGCAGTTTGGGACAGGGTGGCAGGAGACGTGGCTACACCTTC. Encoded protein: CASSLGQGGRRRGYTF.

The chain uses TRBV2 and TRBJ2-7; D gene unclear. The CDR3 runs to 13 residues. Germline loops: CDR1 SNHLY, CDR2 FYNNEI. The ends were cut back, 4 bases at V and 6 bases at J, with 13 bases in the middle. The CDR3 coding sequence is TGTGCCAGCAGTGGGTCAACACCCAGCGAGCAGTACTTC. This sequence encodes CASSGSTPSEQYF.